These 22 T cell receptor beta chains were sequenced from one sample in a study of regulatory T cells in long-lasting Graves disease. Time point defined: persistent/refractory GD, antithyroid drugs over 5 years with positive TRAb. PBMCs provided the RNA from which the TCR library was made. CDR3-region Arm-PCR and iRepertoire HTBI primers produced the TCR beta libraries. TCRdb re-called the multiplex PCR reads through MiXCR, storing one row per CDR3 protein. The data contain 350,000 to 500,000 distinct CDR3 sequences, approximately 22% of them singletons. The specimen was peripheral blood mononuclear cells (PBMCs), collected when the disease was refractory, from a patient treated with antithyroid drugs. The receptors originated from a female donor with Graves disease.

The table lists this clonotype with many counts. V gene TRBV5-1 combines with J gene TRBJ2-7, with D tentatively TRBD1 (6 bases). Germline loops: CDR1 SGHRS, CDR2 YFSETQ. The CDR3 has 13 amino acids. Trimming shortened V by 4 bases and J by 5 bases, and 13 bases separated the two germline ends. The CDR3 DNA follows: TGCGCCAGCAGCCTCCTTACAGGGAACGAGCAGTACTTC. Protein: CASSLLTGNEQYF.

In this sample, this clonotype turned up once. The V call is TRBV14, the J call TRBJ2-5; D gene uncertain. CDR3 length: 13 amino acids. CDR1 is SGHDN, CDR2 FVKESK, per germline. V was cut by 2 bases and J by 4 bases, with 8 bases left in between. The CDR3 DNA reads TGTGCCAGCAGCCAATCCGAGCCAGAGACCCAGTACTTC. Translated: CASSQSEPETQYF. Complete variable domain (other parts from reference TRBV14 and TRBJ2-5): EAGVTQFPSHSVIEKGQTVTLRCDPISGHDNLYWYRRVMGKEIKFLLHFVKESKQDESGMPNNRFLAERTGGTYSTLKVQPAELEDSGVYFCASSQSEPETQYFGPGTRLLVL.

The V gene is TRBV20-1, the J gene TRBJ2-7, with TRBD2 identical over 9 bases. V lost 1 base to trimming and J lost 4 bases; unmatched junction nucleotides: 5. The V gene's germline CDR1 is DFQATT and CDR2 SNEGSKA (reference sequence). The CDR3 runs to 14 residues. In DNA, the CDR3 is TGCAGTGCTAGAGGGCGGGAGGGTCAATACGAGCAGTACTTC. This translates into CSARGREGQYEQYF.

This clonotype came up a few times. This rearrangement joins TRBV20-1 to TRBJ1-1; TRBD1 might be the D (6 bases). V lost 1 base, J lost 1 base, and 13 bases lay in between. Per germline, CDR1 DFQATT and CDR2 SNEGSKA (reference sequence). The CDR3 length is 15 residues. CDR3 protein: CSARVLQGPNTEAFF. The CDR3 DNA sequence: TGCAGTGCTAGAGTCCTACAGGGACCGAACACTGAAGCTTTCTTT.

This clonotype was seen repeatedly, ten times or more. The genes are TRBV20-1 and TRBJ2-5; 8 bases agree with TRBD2. Trimming at V came to 6 bases and at J to 5 bases, leaving 2 bases not matched to a gene. Germline assignment: CDR1 DFQATT and CDR2 SNEGSKA (reference sequence). The CDR3 sequence is 11 residues long. The CDR3 region is CSARLAETQYF. The CDR3 DNA follows: TGCAGTGCGAGACTAGCGGAGACCCAGTACTTC.

The rearrangement links TRBV20-1 to TRBJ1-5; 7 positions agree with TRBD1. The CDR3 extends over 14 amino acids. CDR1 and CDR2 (germline): DFQATT, SNEGSKA (reference sequence). Unmatched junction bases numbered 10, after V lost 5 bases and J lost 6 bases. The CDR3 region is CSAPDRDIRQPQHF. CDR3 coding DNA: TGCAGTGCTCCTGACAGGGATATCCGTCAGCCCCAGCATTTT.

This clonotype occurred many times. The V call is TRBV2, the J call TRBJ2-4, with TRBD1 matching 7 bases. V was clipped by 1 base and J by 6 bases; unmatched bases: 9. CDR1 is SNHLY, CDR2 FYNNEI, per germline. The CDR3 extends over 16 amino acids. CDR3 sequence reads: CASSEVAPGQLNIQYF. In nucleotides, the CDR3 is TGTGCCAGCAGTGAAGTCGCCCCGGGACAGCTAAACATTCAGTACTTC.

As regards this clonotype: A much more abundant neighbour one base away suggests this may be a read error. This CDR3 is missing its conserved last phenylalanine or tryptophan, likely due to a read error. The chain combines TRBV10-1 with TRBJ2-7; no firm D call. Trimming took 10 bases from V and 0 from J, leaving 19 bases between them. The CDR3 consists of 15 residues. In germline, CDR1 is WNHNN, CDR2 SYGVQD (reference sequence). The CDR3 reads CATNIKTAASYEQYL. The CDR3 DNA follows: TGCGCCACCAACATAAAAACAGCAGCCTCCTACGAGCAGTACCTC.

The chain has TRBV4-1 and TRBJ2-4; D ambiguous. Trimming removed 2 bases at V and 6 bases at J, with 11 bases between. The CDR3 length is 14 residues. Germline V lookup: CDR1 MGHRA, CDR2 YSYEKL. CDR3 DNA sequence: TGCGCCAGCAGCCAAAGCTGGACGGGAAACATTCAGTACTTC. Protein sequence: CASSQSWTGNIQYF.

This clonotype was observed many times. The chain is built from TRBV15 and TRBJ2-7; 7 bases match TRBD2. V trimming: 0 bases; J trimming: 1 base; junction bases outside the gene matches: 9. Germline V gene sequence: CDR1 LNHNV, CDR2 YYDKDF (reference sequence). This CDR3 has 17 amino acids. Written as DNA, the CDR3 is TGTGCCACCAGCAGAGATCTTCGGCGGGAGAGGTCCTACGAGCAGTACTTC. It codes for CATSRDLRRERSYEQYF.

This clonotype was counted many times. The genes are TRBV28 and TRBJ1-2; 7 positions agree with TRBD1. V lost 4 bases, J lost 6 bases, and 8 bases stayed unmatched. CDR1 and CDR2 (germline): MDHEN, SYDVKM. The CDR3 sequence is 14 residues long. The CDR3 loop is CASSSRGRAHGYTF. The CDR3, as DNA: TGTGCCAGCAGTTCAAGGGGGCGCGCCCATGGCTACACCTTC.

This clonotype was observed many times. The chain employs TRBV20-1 and TRBJ2-5; D gene ambiguous. Looked up from germline, CDR1 is DFQATT and CDR2 is SNEGSKA (reference sequence). This CDR3 has 11 amino acids. Trimming removed 3 bases from V and 3 bases from J, with 5 bases in between. The CDR3 loop is CSASVEETQYF. CDR3 DNA: TGCAGTGCTAGTGTAGAAGAGACCCAGTACTTC.

This clonotype came up many times. The V call is TRBV6-5, the J call TRBJ2-5, with 9 bases matching TRBD2. CDR1 is MNHEY, CDR2 SVGAGI, per germline. V lost 2 bases and J lost 2; bases outside the gene matches: 9. The CDR3 is 17 amino acids. In DNA form, the CDR3 reads TGTGCCAGCAGTTACCGACTAGCGGCTAACTCTCAAGAGACCCAGTACTTC. Translating gives CASSYRLAANSQETQYF.

This clonotype was seen a single time. The V gene is TRBV7-9, the J gene TRBJ1-3; the D is unclear. Germline V gives CDR1 SEHNR, CDR2 FQNEAQ (reference sequence). The CDR3 consists of 19 residues. V lost 3 bases to trimming and J lost 0 bases, with 21 bases between them. The CDR3 loop reads CASSFSPGYPSRSGNTIYF. CDR3 bases: TGTGCCAGCAGCTTCTCGCCAGGCTATCCCTCCCGCTCTGGAAACACCATATATTTT.

This clonotype has more than one count but fewer than ten. The rearrangement uses TRBV20-1 and TRBJ2-4; possibly TRBD2 for D (5 bases). This CDR3 comprises 14 residues. Germline CDR1 DFQATT, CDR2 SNEGSKA (reference sequence). The V and J ends lost 4 bases and 0 bases respectively, with 10 bases between them. CDR3 DNA sequence: TGCAGTGCTACCGACGGACTAGCCAAAAACATTCAGTACTTC. Translation gives CSATDGLAKNIQYF.

The chain carries TRBV12-3 or TRBV12-4 and TRBJ2-1, with 11 nucleotides matching TRBD2. This CDR3 region has 16 residues. The junction had 8 bases not matched to a gene; V was cut back by 5 bases and J by 5 bases. This CDR3 is CASSGRLAGLDNEQFF. CDR3 nucleotide sequence: TGTGCCAGCAGTGGTCGACTAGCGGGGTTGGACAATGAGCAGTTCTTC.

In its sample, this clonotype was seen a few times. V gene TRBV6-1 combines with J gene TRBJ2-7; the D gene is possibly TRBD2 (5 bases). V was pared by 7 bases and J by 4 bases, with 11 bases between. The CDR3 contains 12 residues. Germline assignment: CDR1 MNHNS and CDR2 SASEGT. DNA for the CDR3: TGTGCCAGCAAGACGGGATATTACGAGCAGTACTTC. This gives the protein CASKTGYYEQYF.

This clonotype was observed a few times. This chain uses TRBV6-5 with TRBJ2-5; a weak D match, TRBD2 (5 bases). The CDR3 has 16 residues. Germline V gene lookup returns CDR1 MNHEY and CDR2 SVGAGI. Trimming left V 0 bases short and J 2 bases short, with 13 bases between. Written as DNA, the CDR3 is TGTGCCAGCAGTTACTCGCGTCTAGCCCCGCAAGAGACCCAGTACTTC. It yields the protein CASSYSRLAPQETQYF.

At least ten counts were recorded for this clonotype. This sequence joins TRBV2 and TRBJ1-4; the D gene is possibly TRBD1 (5 bases). Germline assignment: CDR1 SNHLY and CDR2 FYNNEI. Trimming pared 6 bases from V and 6 bases from J, leaving 14 bases between. This CDR3 has 14 residues. CDR3 in DNA: TGTGCCAGCAGACTCAGGGTAGTGGATGAAAAACTGTTTTTT. This sequence encodes CASRLRVVDEKLFF.

The table lists this clonotype with a few counts. The chain has TRBV27 and TRBJ2-1; 8 bases map to TRBD1. Germline V gene sequence: CDR1 MNHEY, CDR2 SMNVEV (reference sequence). The V and J ends lost 3 bases and 5 bases, in that order; junction bases with no gene match: 3. This CDR3 region has 14 residues. As DNA, the CDR3 is TGTGCCAGCAGTTTCGGGACAGGCAACAATGAGCAGTTCTTC. This gives the protein CASSFGTGNNEQFF.

In its sample, this clonotype was seen a few times. This rearrangement joins TRBV29-1 to TRBJ2-7; 10 bases fit TRBD1. Germline V CDR1 and CDR2: SQVTM, ANQGSEA. This CDR3 spans 14 amino acids. After removal of 6 bases from V and 6 bases from J, the junction contained 11 bases not matched to a gene. The CDR3 DNA follows: TGCAGCGTATCGCGGGACAGGGGTATTAGCGAGCAGTACTTC. Translating it yields CSVSRDRGISEQYF.

There are many counts of this clonotype. The chain joins TRBV28 to TRBJ1-1, with D unresolved. Germline assignment: CDR1 MDHEN and CDR2 SYDVKM. The CDR3 is made up of 13 amino acids. Trimming cost V 7 bases and J 5 bases, with 14 bases left between them. CDR3 DNA: TGTGCCAGCACCCTCGACCTGGGGACTGAAGCTTTCTTT. This encodes CASTLDLGTEAFF.